A selection of T cell receptor beta chains follows, all from one sample in a study of blood T cell repertoires in COVID-19. Libraries were prepared by immunoSEQ multiplex PCR; TCRdb keeps only in-frame clonotypes and omits some of them. Of 20,000 to 30,000 clones in the sample, roughly 94% are singletons; the top ten hold 3.5% to 5%. Sequencing used peripheral blood. These receptors were obtained from a human donor with active COVID-19. The donor label of this sample is uncertain. CDR3s include the opening cysteine and the closing phenylalanine or tryptophan. The D gene is left open where the match is weak.

D	V	J	CDR3	DNA
NA	TRBV5-4	TRBJ2-3	CASSRGAGESQYTQYF	TGTGCCAGCAGCCGAGGGGCAGGGGAATCACAATATACGCAGTATTTT
TRBD1	TRBV3-1/TRBV3-2	TRBJ2-5	CASSQATGATGETQYF	TGTGCCAGCAGCCAAGCGACAGGGGCTACTGGGGAGACCCAGTACTTC
TRBD2	TRBV28	TRBJ2-4	CASGGGSKNIQYF	TGTGCCAGCGGGGGGGGAAGTAAAAACATTCAGTACTTC
TRBD1	TRBV6-5	TRBJ2-3	CASSSGQGGTDTQYF	TGTGCCAGCAGTTCTGGACAGGGGGGCACAGATACGCAGTATTTT
NA	TRBV10-3	TRBJ1-5	CAISDGGRGGGNQPQHF	TGTGCCATCAGTGACGGCGGGAGGGGTGGAGGCAATCAGCCCCAGCATTTT
TRBD1	TRBV6-5	TRBJ2-7	CASSSTTGHEQYF	TGTGCCAGCAGTTCCACGACAGGGCATGAGCAGTACTTC
NA	TRBV18	TRBJ2-5	CASSTSRETQYF	TGTGCCAGCTCAACAAGTCGAGAGACCCAGTACTTC
NA	TRBV4-3	TRBJ1-5	CASSQTSGGNQPQHF	TGCGCCAGCAGCCAGACATCAGGAGGGAATCAGCCCCAGCATTTT
TRBD2	TRBV5-1	TRBJ2-1	CASSLGLAGNEQFF	TGCGCCAGCAGCTTGGGACTAGCGGGAAATGAGCAGTTCTTC
NA	TRBV6-5	TRBJ1-5	CASTPRDSNQPQHF	TGTGCCAGCACCCCCCGGGATAGCAATCAGCCCCAGCATTTT
NA	TRBV30	TRBJ2-7	CAWSVTQGYEQYF	TGTGCCTGGAGTGTTACTCAGGGCTACGAGCAGTACTTC